A selection of T cell receptor beta chains follows, all from one sample in a study of T cells in tumors after PD-1 blockade. TCRdb's table, derived via immunoSEQ multiplex PCR, lists solely in-frame clones and lacks some. The sample includes fewer than 7,500 clones, 82% of them seen just once. Source: PBMCs, taken after anti-PD-1 therapy. The receptor source for this set is a human donor with advanced basal cell or squamous cell carcinoma (not recorded which). Each CDR3 is given with its conserved first and last residue. D genes are given only for firm matches. Clone size is stated in some rows and not others, as once, few, many or a class when expanded.

cdr3_length j_call v_call d_call clone_size cdr3_nt cdr3_aa
15 TRBJ2-7 TRBV2 TRBD2 NA TGTGCCAGCGGGCGGAGCGGGGGTAGCCGCACCGAGCAGTACTTC CASGRSGGSRTEQYF
14 TRBJ2-1 TRBV27 NA medium-sized TGTGCCAGCAGAAAAGGGACAATCTACAATGAGCAGTTCTTC CASRKGTIYNEQFF
13 TRBJ2-7 TRBV12-1 NA NA TGTGCCAGCAGATCCGGGACGCCCTACGAGCAGTACTTC CASRSGTPYEQYF
15 TRBJ2-3 TRBV7-2 NA once TGTGCCAGCAGCCGGACAGTCTCTACTACAGATACGCAGTATTTT CASSRTVSTTDTQYF
15 TRBJ1-5 TRBV7-2 TRBD1 few TGTGCCAGCAGCTTAGAGGGGACAGGGTATCAGCCCCAGCATTTT CASSLEGTGYQPQHF
17 TRBJ1-3 TRBV27 TRBD1 NA TGTGCCAGCAAAACTACAATGGGACAGGGCGCTGGAAACACCATATATTTT CASKTTMGQGAGNTIYF
13 TRBJ2-3 TRBV5-1 NA NA TGCGCCAGCAGCTCCCTTTCCGTAGATACGCAGTATTTT CASSSLSVDTQYF
14 TRBJ2-5 TRBV14 NA NA TGTGCCAGCAGCCACAGGAGCCTCCAAGAGACCCAGTACTTC CASSHRSLQETQYF
15 TRBJ2-3 TRBV5-1 NA NA TGCGCCAGCAGCGAGAGTGGGCTCCCCCCAGATACGCAGTATTTT CASSESGLPPDTQYF
14 TRBJ2-2 TRBV6-2/TRBV6-3 NA NA TGTGCCAGCATCCCCATCGCGAACACCGGGGAGCTGTTTTTT CASIPIANTGELFF
13 TRBJ1-1 TRBV7-2 NA once TGTGCCAGCAGCTTAATAAGGAACACTGAAGCTTTCTTT CASSLIRNTEAFF
12 TRBJ1-2 TRBV6-5 NA NA TGTGCCAGCAGTTTACGGTTGGATGGCTACACCTTC CASSLRLDGYTF
15 TRBJ2-3 TRBV11-3 TRBD2 NA TGTGCCAGCAGCTTCGGGGGGGCCGTTACAGATACGCAGTATTTT CASSFGGAVTDTQYF
11 TRBJ2-7 TRBV6-5 NA NA TGTGCCAGCAGTTACCTCTACGAGCAGTACTTC CASSYLYEQYF
17 TRBJ1-2 TRBV9 NA once TGTGCCAGCAGCGTAGCCGGTTTTGGCACCCCTAACTATGGCTACACCTTC CASSVAGFGTPNYGYTF
10 TRBJ1-1 TRBV28 NA once TGTGCCAGCAGTCGTACTTGGGCTTTCTTT CASSRTWAFF
15 TRBJ2-3 TRBV5-1 TRBD2 NA TGCGCCAGCAGCTTAGCGGGGGCTAGCACAGATACGCAGTATTTT CASSLAGASTDTQYF
16 TRBJ2-2 TRBV5-6 NA NA TGTGCCAGCAGCTTGGCCCAAGGCCCGGGGACCGGGGAGCTGTTTTTT CASSLAQGPGTGELFF
16 TRBJ2-5 TRBV28 NA NA TGTGCCAGCAGTTTTGTGACGGGAGCGGTCGCGGAGACCCAGTACTTC CASSFVTGAVAETQYF
16 TRBJ2-5 TRBV7-7 NA NA TGTGCCAGCAGCCCGGGACCACCGGGAAGGTCCTCCGCCCAGTACTTC CASSPGPPGRSSAQYF
13 TRBJ1-2 TRBV7-9 TRBD1 NA TGTGCCAGCAGCCAGACAGGGGACTATGGCTACACCTTC CASSQTGDYGYTF
15 TRBJ2-2 TRBV12-5 NA few TGTGCTAGTGGTCCCCCAGGACAGAACACCGGGGAGCTGTTTTTT CASGPPGQNTGELFF
14 TRBJ2-6 TRBV30 NA NA TGTGCCTGGTCCAACTTACCTGGGGCCAACGTCCTGACTTTC CAWSNLPGANVLTF
19 TRBJ2-2 TRBV6-2/TRBV6-3 TRBD2 NA TGTGCCAGCAGTTACCCCCGACTAGCGGGGGGGCTGGACACCGGGGAGCTGTTTTTT CASSYPRLAGGLDTGELFF
13 TRBJ2-7 TRBV6-5 NA NA TGTGCCAGCAGTTTTAACAGGGCGGACGAGCAGTACTTC CASSFNRADEQYF
18 TRBJ2-3 TRBV7-8 TRBD2 NA TGTGCCAGCAGCCGAGGACTAGCGGGGGGGCCGAACACAGATACGCAGTATTTT CASSRGLAGGPNTDTQYF
14 TRBJ1-6 TRBV6-5 NA NA TGTGCCAGCAGTTACTTCAGGGTGGCTTCACCCCTCCACTTT CASSYFRVASPLHF
12 TRBJ2-5 TRBV6-6 TRBD2 NA TGTGCCAGCAGCCCCCCCGAGCGGGACCAGTACTTC CASSPPERDQYF
14 TRBJ2-5 TRBV7-2 NA NA TGTGCCAGCAGCTTAGCTGTGACCCAAGAGACCCAGTACTTC CASSLAVTQETQYF
13 TRBJ2-3 TRBV29-1 NA NA TGCAGCGTTGACTCCAGTAGCACAGATACGCAGTATTTT CSVDSSSTDTQYF
11 TRBJ1-2 TRBV20-1 TRBD1 few TGCAGTGCTAGGGATGGGACAGGGGAAGGCTTC CSARDGTGEGF
17 TRBJ2-1 TRBV6-2/TRBV6-3 NA NA TGTGCCAGCAGTTCCTGGGACGTAGGGTCGGGTTACAATGAGCAGTTCTTC CASSSWDVGSGYNEQFF
17 TRBJ1-3 TRBV7-9 NA NA TGTGCCAGCAGCTTTTGGGGTCGGGTTCGCTCTGGAAACACCATATATTTT CASSFWGRVRSGNTIYF
15 TRBJ1-3 TRBV4-1 TRBD1 NA TGCGCCAGCAGCCAACCCGACAGGGAGGGAAACACCATATATTTT CASSQPDREGNTIYF
14 TRBJ1-5 TRBV15 NA NA TGTGCCACCAGCAGAGATACAGGGAATCAGCCCCAGCATTTT CATSRDTGNQPQHF
15 TRBJ2-4 TRBV19 NA NA TGTGCCAGTAGTACCTCGTCCGGCGGCGGTTCTATTCAGTACTTC CASSTSSGGGSIQYF
15 TRBJ2-6 TRBV7-6 NA NA TGTGCCAGCAGCGCAGGGGTTTCTGGGGCCAACGTCCTGACTTTC CASSAGVSGANVLTF
15 TRBJ1-4 TRBV7-9 NA NA TGTGCCAGTCGGAGGGGCCGAGCTATTAATGAAAAACTGTTTTTT CASRRGRAINEKLFF
15 TRBJ2-5 TRBV3-1/TRBV3-2 NA NA TGTGCCAGCAGCCAAGCCAACAGGGGAGGAGAGACCCAGTACTTC CASSQANRGGETQYF
14 TRBJ2-5 TRBV5-1 NA NA TGCGCCAGCAGCCCCCGGGGCGACCAAGAGACCCAGTACTTC CASSPRGDQETQYF
14 TRBJ1-1 TRBV3-1/TRBV3-2 NA NA TGTGCCAGCAGTCCGAACTCGTACGGCACTGAAGCTTTCTTT CASSPNSYGTEAFF
16 TRBJ2-1 TRBV7-6 NA once TGTGCCAGCAGCCCCCGGCCCCCCCCACAAAACAGTGAGCAGTTCTTC CASSPRPPPQNSEQFF